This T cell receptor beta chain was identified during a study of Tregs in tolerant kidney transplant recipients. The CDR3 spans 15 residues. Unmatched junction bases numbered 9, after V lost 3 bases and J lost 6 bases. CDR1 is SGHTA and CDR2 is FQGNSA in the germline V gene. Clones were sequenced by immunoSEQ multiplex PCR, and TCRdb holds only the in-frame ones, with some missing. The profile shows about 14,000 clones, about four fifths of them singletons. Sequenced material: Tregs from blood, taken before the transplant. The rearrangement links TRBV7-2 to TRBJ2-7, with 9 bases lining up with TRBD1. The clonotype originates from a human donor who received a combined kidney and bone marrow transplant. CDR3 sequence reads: CASSFPPGTGREQYF. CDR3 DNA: TGTGCCAGCAGCTTCCCGCCCGGGACAGGGCGCGAGCAGTACTTC.